This T cell receptor beta chain was sequenced in a study of quantifying T cell responses using KT2 cells. Study information: cDNA was made from DNase-treated RNA using alpha and beta constant primers. A predetermined fluorescence threshold ended the second PCR, run as a qPCR.

KT2, a clone with a known TCR, was spiked into unfractionated PBMC. A range of KT2-to-PBMC ratios was made using fixed PBMC numbers. A single-stranded UMI oligo with SP2 sequence was ligated to cDNA 3' ends. The first PCR ran about 4 cycles with an equimolar RC1.1 and RC1.2 beta primer mix. Starting with the second PCR, alpha and beta TCR chains went through separate processing. MiXCR, applied by TCRdb to the UMI-ligation and nested PCR reads, yields one record per CDR3 protein. The sample lists over 35,000 distinct CDR3 sequences; about 15% were seen once. The sequence derives from a human donor. Sequencing was carried out using PBMCs spiked with cells of the T cell clone KT2.

The CDR3 sequence is CASNPGLEGTEAFF. The CDR3 DNA reads TGTGCCAGCAATCCGGGCCTCGAGGGGACTGAAGCTTTCTTT. The chain links TRBV28 to TRBJ1-1, with D perhaps matching TRBD1 (5 bases). This CDR3 has 14 residues. Germline V CDR1 and CDR2: MDHEN, SYDVKM. V was clipped by 7 bases and J by 5 bases, with 17 bases between them.